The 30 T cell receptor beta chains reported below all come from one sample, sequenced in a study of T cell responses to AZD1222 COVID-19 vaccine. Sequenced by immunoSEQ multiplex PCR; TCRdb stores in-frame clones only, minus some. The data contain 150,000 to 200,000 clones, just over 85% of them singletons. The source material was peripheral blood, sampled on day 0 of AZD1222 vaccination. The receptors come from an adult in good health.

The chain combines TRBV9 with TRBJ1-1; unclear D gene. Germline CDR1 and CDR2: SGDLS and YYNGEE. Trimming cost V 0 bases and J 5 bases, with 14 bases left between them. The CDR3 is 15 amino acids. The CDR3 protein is CASSVATGRGTEAFF. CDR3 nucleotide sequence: TGTGCCAGCAGCGTAGCGACCGGGCGGGGAACTGAAGCTTTCTTT.

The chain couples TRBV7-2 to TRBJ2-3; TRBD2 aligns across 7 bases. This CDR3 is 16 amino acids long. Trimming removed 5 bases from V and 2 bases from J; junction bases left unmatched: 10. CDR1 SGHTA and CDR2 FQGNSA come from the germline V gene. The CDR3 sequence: CASSQRSGGFTDTQYF. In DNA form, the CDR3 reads TGTGCCAGCAGCCAACGGTCCGGGGGGTTCACAGATACGCAGTATTTT. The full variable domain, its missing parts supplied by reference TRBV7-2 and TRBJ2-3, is GAGVSQSPSNKVTEKGKDVELRCDPISGHTALYWYRQSLGQGLEFLIYFQGNSAPDKSGLPSDRFSAERTGGSVSTLTIQRTQQEDSAVYLCASSQRSGGFTDTQYFGPGTRLTVL.

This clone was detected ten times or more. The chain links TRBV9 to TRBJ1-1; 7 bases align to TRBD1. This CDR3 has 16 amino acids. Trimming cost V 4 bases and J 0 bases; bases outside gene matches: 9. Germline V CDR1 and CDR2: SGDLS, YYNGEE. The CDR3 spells CASSPRGRGLNTEAFF. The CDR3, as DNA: TGTGCCAGCAGCCCCAGGGGGAGGGGGCTGAACACTGAAGCTTTCTTT.

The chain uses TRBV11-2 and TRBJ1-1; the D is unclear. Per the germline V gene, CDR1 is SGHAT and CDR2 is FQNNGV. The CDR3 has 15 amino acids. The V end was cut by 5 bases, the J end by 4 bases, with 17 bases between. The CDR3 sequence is CASSTEGFAVTEAFF. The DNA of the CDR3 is TGTGCCAGCAGCACAGAAGGGTTTGCGGTCACTGAAGCTTTCTTT.

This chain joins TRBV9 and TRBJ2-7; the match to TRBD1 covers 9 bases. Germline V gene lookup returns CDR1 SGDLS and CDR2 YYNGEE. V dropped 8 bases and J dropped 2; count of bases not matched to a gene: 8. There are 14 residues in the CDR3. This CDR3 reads CASSRDRAPYEQYF. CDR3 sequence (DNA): TGTGCCAGTTCTCGGGACAGGGCTCCCTACGAGCAGTACTTC.

CDR3: CASSSTHGYTF. In DNA form, the CDR3 reads TGTGCCAGCAGTAGTACCCATGGCTACACCTTC. The chain recombines TRBV12-3 or TRBV12-4 with TRBJ1-2; D unresolved. The CDR3 runs to 11 residues. V was trimmed by 5 bases and J by 6 bases, leaving 7 bases between them.

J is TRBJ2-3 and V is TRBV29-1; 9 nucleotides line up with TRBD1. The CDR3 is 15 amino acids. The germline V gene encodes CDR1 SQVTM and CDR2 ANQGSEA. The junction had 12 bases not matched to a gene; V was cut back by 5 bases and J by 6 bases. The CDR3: CSVSAGTGTSDTQYF. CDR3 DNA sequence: TGCAGCGTTTCTGCCGGGACAGGGACTTCGGATACGCAGTATTTT.

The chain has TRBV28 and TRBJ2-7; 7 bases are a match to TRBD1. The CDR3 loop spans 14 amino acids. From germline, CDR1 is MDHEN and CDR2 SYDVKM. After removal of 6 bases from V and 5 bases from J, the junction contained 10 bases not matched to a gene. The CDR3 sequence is CASSLGQALNEQYF. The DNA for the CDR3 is TGTGCCAGCAGCCTAGGACAGGCGCTAAACGAGCAGTACTTC.

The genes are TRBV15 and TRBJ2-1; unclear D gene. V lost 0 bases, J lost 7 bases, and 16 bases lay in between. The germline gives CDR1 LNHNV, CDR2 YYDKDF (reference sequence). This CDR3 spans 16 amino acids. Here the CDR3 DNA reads TGTGCCACCAGCAGAGAACCCATAGCCAGTACTAATGAGCAGTTCTTC. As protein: CATSREPIASTNEQFF. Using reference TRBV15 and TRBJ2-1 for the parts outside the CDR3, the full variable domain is DAMVIQNPRYQVTQFGKPVTLSCSQTLNHNVMYWYQQKSSQAPKLLFHYYDKDFNNEADTPDNFQSRRPNTSFCFLDIRSPGLGDTAMYLCATSREPIASTNEQFFGPGTRLTVL.

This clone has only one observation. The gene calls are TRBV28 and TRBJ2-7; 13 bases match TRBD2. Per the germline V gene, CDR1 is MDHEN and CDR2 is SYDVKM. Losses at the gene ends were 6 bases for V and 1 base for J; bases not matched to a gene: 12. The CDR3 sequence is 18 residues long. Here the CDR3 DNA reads TGTGCCAGCAGCTCAGGGACTAGCGGGGTTTTATTTTCCTACGAGCAGTACTTC. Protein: CASSSGTSGVLFSYEQYF.

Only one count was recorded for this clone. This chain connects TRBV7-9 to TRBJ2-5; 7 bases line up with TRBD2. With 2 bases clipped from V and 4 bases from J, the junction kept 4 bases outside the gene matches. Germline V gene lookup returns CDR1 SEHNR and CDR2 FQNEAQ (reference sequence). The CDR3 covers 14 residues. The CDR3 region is CASSLTGLLETQYF. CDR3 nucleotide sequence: TGTGCCAGCAGCTTAACGGGACTACTAGAGACCCAGTACTTC.

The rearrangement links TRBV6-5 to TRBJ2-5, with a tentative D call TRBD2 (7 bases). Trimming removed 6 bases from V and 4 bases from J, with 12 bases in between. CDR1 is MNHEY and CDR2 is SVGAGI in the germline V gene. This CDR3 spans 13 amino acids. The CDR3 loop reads CASRAGAGETQYF. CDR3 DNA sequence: TGTGCCAGCAGGGCGGGGGCCGGAGAGACCCAGTACTTC.

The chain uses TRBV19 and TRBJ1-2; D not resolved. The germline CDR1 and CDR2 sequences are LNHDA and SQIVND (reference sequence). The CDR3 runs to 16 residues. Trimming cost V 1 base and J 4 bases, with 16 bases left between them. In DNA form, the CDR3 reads TGTGCCAGTAGTATAGCGTCCAGTGCTCCCAGCTATGGCTACACCTTC. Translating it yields CASSIASSAPSYGYTF.

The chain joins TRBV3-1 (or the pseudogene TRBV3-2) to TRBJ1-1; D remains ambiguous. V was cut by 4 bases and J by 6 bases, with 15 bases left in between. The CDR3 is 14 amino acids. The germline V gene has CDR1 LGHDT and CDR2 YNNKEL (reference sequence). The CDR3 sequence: CASSLVGQSSEAFF. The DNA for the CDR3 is TGTGCCAGCAGCCTTGTAGGGCAGTCCTCTGAAGCTTTCTTT.

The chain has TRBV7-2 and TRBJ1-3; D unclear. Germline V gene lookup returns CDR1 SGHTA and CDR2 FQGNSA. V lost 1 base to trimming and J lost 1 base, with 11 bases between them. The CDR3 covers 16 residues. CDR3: CASSLGGRSSGNTIYF. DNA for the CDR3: TGTGCCAGCAGCTTAGGGGGTAGATCTTCTGGAAACACCATATATTTT.

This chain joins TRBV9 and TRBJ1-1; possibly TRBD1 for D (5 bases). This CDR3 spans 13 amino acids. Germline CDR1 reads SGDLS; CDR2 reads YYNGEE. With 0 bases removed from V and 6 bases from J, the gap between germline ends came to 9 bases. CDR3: CASSVAGAAEAFF. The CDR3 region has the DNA TGTGCCAGCAGCGTAGCTGGGGCGGCTGAAGCTTTCTTT.

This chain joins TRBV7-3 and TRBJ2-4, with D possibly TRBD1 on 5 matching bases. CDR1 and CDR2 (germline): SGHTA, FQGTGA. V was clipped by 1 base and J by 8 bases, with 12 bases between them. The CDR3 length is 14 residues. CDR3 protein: CASSLSGSRDIQYF. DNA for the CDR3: TGTGCCAGCAGCTTAAGTGGGTCCAGGGACATTCAGTACTTC.

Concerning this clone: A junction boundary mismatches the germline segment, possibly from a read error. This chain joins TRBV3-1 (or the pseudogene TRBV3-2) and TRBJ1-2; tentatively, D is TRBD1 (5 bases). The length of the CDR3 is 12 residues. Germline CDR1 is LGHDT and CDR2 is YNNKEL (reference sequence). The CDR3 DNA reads TGTGCCAGCAACCAAGGGGACTATGGCTACACCTTC. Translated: CASNQGDYGYTF.

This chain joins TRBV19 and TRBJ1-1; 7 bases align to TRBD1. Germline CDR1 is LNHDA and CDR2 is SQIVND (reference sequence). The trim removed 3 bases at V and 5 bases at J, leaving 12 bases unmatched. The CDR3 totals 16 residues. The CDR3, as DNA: TGTGCCAGTAGTATTATTCGGGACAGAGGGTGGACTGAAGCTTTCTTT. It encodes CASSIIRDRGWTEAFF.

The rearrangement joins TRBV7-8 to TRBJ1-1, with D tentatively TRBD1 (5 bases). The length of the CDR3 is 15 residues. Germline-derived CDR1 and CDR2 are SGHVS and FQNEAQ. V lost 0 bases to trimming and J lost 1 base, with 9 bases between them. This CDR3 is CASSLAGRSNTEAFF. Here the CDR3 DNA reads TGTGCCAGCAGCTTAGCGGGACGGTCGAACACTGAAGCTTTCTTT.

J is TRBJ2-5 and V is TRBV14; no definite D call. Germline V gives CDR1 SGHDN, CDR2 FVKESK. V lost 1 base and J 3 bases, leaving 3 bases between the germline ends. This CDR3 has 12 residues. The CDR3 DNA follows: TGTGCCAGCAGCCAAGTGGAAGAGACCCAGTACTTC. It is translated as CASSQVEETQYF. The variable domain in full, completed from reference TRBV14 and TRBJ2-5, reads EAGVTQFPSHSVIEKGQTVTLRCDPISGHDNLYWYRRVMGKEIKFLLHFVKESKQDESGMPNNRFLAERTGGTYSTLKVQPAELEDSGVYFCASSQVEETQYFGPGTRLLVL.

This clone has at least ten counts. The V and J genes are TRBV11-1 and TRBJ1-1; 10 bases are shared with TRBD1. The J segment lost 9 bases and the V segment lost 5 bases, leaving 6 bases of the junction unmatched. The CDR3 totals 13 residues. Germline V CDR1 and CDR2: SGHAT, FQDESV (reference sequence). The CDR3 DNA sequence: TGTGCCAGCAGCGCCAGGACAGGGGGTAAAGCTTTCTTT. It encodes CASSARTGGKAFF. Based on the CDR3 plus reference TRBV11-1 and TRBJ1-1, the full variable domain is EAEVAQSPRYKITEKSQAVAFWCDPISGHATLYWYRQILGQGPELLVQFQDESVVDDSQLPKDRFSAERLKGVDSTLKIQPAELGDSAMYLCASSARTGGKAFFGQGTRLTVV.

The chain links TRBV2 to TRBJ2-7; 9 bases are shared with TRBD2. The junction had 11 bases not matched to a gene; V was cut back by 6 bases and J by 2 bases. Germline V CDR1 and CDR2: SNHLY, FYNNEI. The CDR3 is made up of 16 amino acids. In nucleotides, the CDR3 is TGTGCCAGCAGACTCTCCTCTGGCGGGGGGGCCTACGAGCAGTACTTC. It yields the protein CASRLSSGGGAYEQYF.

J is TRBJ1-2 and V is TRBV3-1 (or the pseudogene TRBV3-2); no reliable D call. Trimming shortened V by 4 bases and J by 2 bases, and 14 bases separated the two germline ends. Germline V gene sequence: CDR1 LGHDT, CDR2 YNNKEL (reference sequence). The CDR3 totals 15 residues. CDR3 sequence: CASSPSSVLNYGYTF. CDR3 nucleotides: TGTGCCAGCAGCCCGAGCTCGGTACTGAACTATGGCTACACCTTC.

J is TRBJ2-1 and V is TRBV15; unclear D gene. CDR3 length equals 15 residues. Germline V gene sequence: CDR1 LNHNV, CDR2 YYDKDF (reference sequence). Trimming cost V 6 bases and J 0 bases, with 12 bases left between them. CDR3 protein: CATRNALSSYNEQFF. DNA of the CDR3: TGTGCCACCAGAAATGCCCTGAGCTCCTACAATGAGCAGTTCTTC.

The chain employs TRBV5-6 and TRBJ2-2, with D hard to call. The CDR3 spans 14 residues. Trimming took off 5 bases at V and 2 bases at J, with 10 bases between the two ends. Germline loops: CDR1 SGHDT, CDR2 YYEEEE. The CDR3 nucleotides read TGTGCCAGCAGTTTTTTATCAAACACCGGGGAGCTGTTTTTT. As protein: CASSFLSNTGELFF. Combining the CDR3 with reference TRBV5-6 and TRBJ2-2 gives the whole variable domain DAGVTQSPTHLIKTRGQQVTLRCSPKSGHDTVSWYQQALGQGPQFIFQYYEEEERQRGNFPDRFSGHQFPNYSSELNVNALLLGDSALYLCASSFLSNTGELFFGEGSRLTVL.

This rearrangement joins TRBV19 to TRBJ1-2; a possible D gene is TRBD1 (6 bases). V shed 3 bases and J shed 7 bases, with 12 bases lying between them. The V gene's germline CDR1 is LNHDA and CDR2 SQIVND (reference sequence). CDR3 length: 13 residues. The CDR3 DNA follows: TGTGCCAGTAGTATCAGGGGTTCGGGTGGCTACACCTTC. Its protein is CASSIRGSGGYTF.

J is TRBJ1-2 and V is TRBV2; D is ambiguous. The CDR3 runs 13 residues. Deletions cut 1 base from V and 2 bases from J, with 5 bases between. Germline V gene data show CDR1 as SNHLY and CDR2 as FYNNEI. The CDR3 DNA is TGTGCCAGCAGTGAAGGAGGAAACTATGGCTACACCTTC. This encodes CASSEGGNYGYTF.

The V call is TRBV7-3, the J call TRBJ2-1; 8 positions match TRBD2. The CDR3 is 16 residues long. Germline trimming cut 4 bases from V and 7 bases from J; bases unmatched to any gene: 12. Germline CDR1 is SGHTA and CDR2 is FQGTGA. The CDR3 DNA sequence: TGTGCCAGCAGCTGGGGGACCAGCGGGAGTATGAATGAGCAGTTCTTC. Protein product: CASSWGTSGSMNEQFF.

The CDR3: CASSGQGVYEQYF. Here the CDR3 DNA reads TGTGCCAGCAGCGGACAGGGGGTCTACGAGCAGTACTTC. V and J are TRBV6-2 or TRBV6-3 and TRBJ2-7; 10 positions agree with TRBD1. Per the germline V gene, CDR1 is MNHEY and CDR2 is SVGEGT. The length of the CDR3 is 13 residues. J was trimmed by 3 bases and V by 6 bases; bases with no gene match: 2.